The 20 T cell receptor beta chains below all came from one sample that was sequenced in a study of blood T cells in healthy people across ages. A second PCR, run for about 7 to 11 cycles, used a sample-barcoded 5' primer plus a J-beta primer mix. Each CDR3 protein is one row after TCRdb ran MiXCR on the 5' RACE reads. The repertoire consists of over a million distinct CDR3 sequences, with almost 60% occurring once and the leading ten covering approximately 7%. The sequenced sample was blood. These receptors were collected from a man in his late teens or twenties in good health.

The chain couples TRBV4-3 to TRBJ2-7; D is undetermined. V lost 1 base and J 0 bases, leaving 10 bases between the germline ends. CDR3 length: 15 residues. The germline CDR1 and CDR2 sequences are LGHNA and YSLEER. This CDR3 reads CASSQARCLSYEQYF. CDR3 coding DNA: TGCGCCAGCAGCCAAGCCCGGTGCCTCTCCTACGAGCAGTACTTC.

This clonotype was seen a few times. The chain couples TRBV6-1 to TRBJ2-2, with D maybe TRBD2 (6 bases). The germline V gene has CDR1 MNHNS and CDR2 SASEGT. V was clipped by 10 bases and J by 5 bases, with 14 bases between them. The CDR3 extends over 13 amino acids. CDR3 residues: CAIASGETGELFF. As DNA, the CDR3 is TGTGCCATCGCATCGGGGGAAACCGGGGAGCTGTTTTTT.

The gene calls are TRBV12-3 or TRBV12-4 and TRBJ2-1; D is undetermined. Trimming stripped 1 base from V and 0 bases from J, with 13 bases between. The CDR3 spans 17 residues. The DNA of the CDR3 is TGTGCCAGCAGTTTAGTGGTTACAGCAAACTCCTACAATGAGCAGTTCTTC. It yields the protein CASSLVVTANSYNEQFF.

The V and J genes are TRBV12-3 or TRBV12-4 and TRBJ2-7, with D possibly matching TRBD2 (6 bases). V lost 5 bases and J 0 bases, leaving 17 bases between the germline ends. This CDR3 is built from 16 residues. CDR3 sequence reads: CASSPRVPGGSYEQYF. In DNA, the CDR3 is TGTGCCAGCAGTCCCCGGGTCCCCGGGGGCTCCTACGAGCAGTACTTC.

As regards this clonotype: The conserved closing phenylalanine or tryptophan is absent in this CDR3, likely reflecting a read error. The rearrangement joins TRBV12-3 or TRBV12-4 to TRBJ2-1, with a tentative D call TRBD2 (6 bases). The V end was cut by 1 base, the J end by 8 bases, with 12 bases between. The CDR3 sequence is 14 residues long. The CDR3 sequence is CASSLEAEGDEQFV. The CDR3 nucleotides read TGTGCCAGCAGTTTAGAGGCGGAGGGCGATGAGCAGTTCGTC.

The table lists this clonotype with many counts. Since a much larger clone is just one base distant, this may be a read error. V and J are TRBV6-5 and TRBJ2-5; D perhaps matches TRBD2 (5 bases). This CDR3 is 15 amino acids long. Trimming removed 0 bases from V and 5 bases from J, with 13 bases in between. Per germline, CDR1 MNHEY and CDR2 SVGAGI. CDR3 sequence (DNA): TGTGCCAGCAGTTACTCGGACTCAAATGAGGAGACCCAGTACTTC. Translating gives CASSYSDSNEETQYF.

The chain uses TRBV24-1 and TRBJ2-1; D may match TRBD1 or TRBD2 (5 bases each). Trimming stripped 4 bases from V and 4 bases from J, with 13 bases between. There are 15 residues in the CDR3. Germline CDR1 and CDR2: KGHDR and SFDVKD. The CDR3 nucleotides read TGTGCCACCAGTGACGGGGCGGCACTTTACAATGAGCAGTTCTTC. Protein product: CATSDGAALYNEQFF.

This chain joins TRBV7-2 and TRBJ2-2; 9 bases agree with TRBD1. V shed 2 bases and J 2 bases; nucleotides not matched to a gene: 6. Germline V lookup: CDR1 SGHTA, CDR2 FQGNSA. There are 17 residues in the CDR3. The CDR3 region has the DNA TGTGCCAGCAGCTTAATCGGACAGGGGTTTAACACCGGGGAGCTGTTTTTT. It specifies CASSLIGQGFNTGELFF.

For this clonotype: A much larger clonotype is one base distant, so this may be a read error. This chain uses TRBV29-1 with TRBJ2-1; 9 bases are a match to TRBD1. There are 14 residues in the CDR3. CDR1 SQVTM and CDR2 ANQGSEA come from the germline V gene. The CDR3 DNA follows: TGCTGCGTGCCCGGGACAGGGTTGTACAATGAGCAGTTCTTC. This sequence encodes CCVPGTGLYNEQFF.

A single count supports this clonotype. The V call is TRBV2, the J call TRBJ2-5, with 14 bases identical to TRBD2. Unmatched junction bases numbered 14, after V lost 6 bases and J lost 11 bases. Per germline, CDR1 SNHLY and CDR2 FYNNEI. The CDR3 length is 16 residues. CDR3 sequence reads: CASRGLAGDVRNEQYF. As DNA, the CDR3 is TGTGCCAGCAGGGGACTAGCGGGAGACGTTCGCAATGAGCAGTACTTC.

The CDR3 protein is CASSAFEVYNEQFF. The DNA for the CDR3 is TGTGCCAGCAGCGCCTTTGAGGTGTACAATGAGCAGTTCTTC. The chain joins TRBV7-9 to TRBJ2-1; D call uncertain. V lost 5 bases, J lost 4 bases, and 12 bases lay in between. Germline lookup yields CDR1 SEHNR and CDR2 FQNEAQ (reference sequence). CDR3 length: 14 residues.

A few counts support this clonotype. This sequence joins TRBV4-1 and TRBJ1-1; D uncertain. Trimming stripped 2 bases from V and 2 bases from J, with 12 bases between. This CDR3 comprises 15 residues. Germline CDR1 MGHRA, CDR2 YSYEKL. The CDR3 DNA follows: TGCGCCAGCAGCCAATACCGGGCGGCCAACACTGAAGCTTTCTTT. As protein: CASSQYRAANTEAFF.

V gene TRBV28 combines with J gene TRBJ2-5; 12 bases map to TRBD2. Germline V gene sequence: CDR1 MDHEN, CDR2 SYDVKM. The V and J ends lost 5 bases and 0 bases, in that order; junction bases with no gene match: 4. This CDR3 has 16 amino acids. The CDR3 loop reads CASSPRTSGDQETQYF. The CDR3 nucleotides read TGTGCCAGCAGTCCCCGGACTAGCGGGGACCAAGAGACCCAGTACTTC.

The V gene is TRBV20-1, the J gene TRBJ2-3, with 8 bases identical to TRBD1. With V trimmed by 3 bases and J by 2 bases, 7 bases remained unmatched. The germline gives CDR1 DFQATT, CDR2 SNEGSKA (reference sequence). The CDR3 totals 15 residues. This chain's CDR3 is CSASQGASLTDTQYF. Here the CDR3 DNA reads TGCAGTGCTAGTCAGGGGGCCTCGCTCACAGATACGCAGTATTTT.

J is TRBJ1-2 and V is TRBV6-2 or TRBV6-3, with a tentative D call TRBD1 (6 bases). Trimming took off 9 bases at V and 0 bases at J, with 17 bases between the two ends. The CDR3 runs 15 residues. The germline V gene encodes CDR1 MNHEY and CDR2 SVGEGT. CDR3 protein: CASRRQGGTNYGYTF. In nucleotides, the CDR3 is TGTGCCAGTAGACGTCAAGGGGGAACTAACTATGGCTACACCTTC.

This chain uses TRBV6-2 or TRBV6-3 with TRBJ1-6; D remains unclear. CDR1 and CDR2 (germline): MNHEY, SVGEGT. V was clipped by 6 bases and J by 5 bases, with 14 bases between them. There are 15 residues in the CDR3. Here the CDR3 DNA reads TGTGCCAGCAGAGAAGACAAGAATAATAATTCACCCCTCCACTTT. This translates into CASREDKNNNSPLHF.

This clonotype turned up a few times. The V call is TRBV6-5, the J call TRBJ2-1, with no clear D. Between the trimmed V and J ends, which lost 5 bases and 3 bases, there was a span of 11 bases. Germline V gene sequence: CDR1 MNHEY, CDR2 SVGAGI. CDR3 size: 14 residues. The CDR3 is CASSTRPDYNEQFF. The CDR3 DNA reads as TGTGCCAGCAGTACCCGTCCGGACTACAATGAGCAGTTCTTC.

This clonotype was detected a few times. The chain carries TRBV4-1 and TRBJ2-3; the match to TRBD2 covers 7 bases. Per germline, CDR1 MGHRA and CDR2 YSYEKL. V dropped 0 bases and J dropped 0; count of bases not matched to a gene: 12. CDR3 size: 19 residues. CDR3 nucleotide sequence: TGCGCCAGCAGCCAAGAACCAGCGGGGTTCCTCAGGAGCACAGATACGCAGTATTTT. This codes for CASSQEPAGFLRSTDTQYF.

This rearrangement joins TRBV6-6 to TRBJ2-4; TRBD1 aligns across 8 bases. The J call may be faulty, since TRBJ2-7 better matches the DNA end. Germline CDR1 is MNHNY and CDR2 is SVGAGI (reference sequence). CDR3 length equals 16 residues. The CDR3 DNA is TGTGCCAGCAGTTACTCGATGGCAGGGGGCCCCTACGAGCAGTACTTC. This encodes CASSYSMAGGPYEQYF.

The CDR3 loop reads CSASLDASISYEQYF. Here the CDR3 DNA reads TGCAGTGCTAGCCTCGACGCCTCAATCTCCTACGAGCAGTACTTC. This rearrangement joins TRBV20-1 to TRBJ2-7; D is undetermined. Looked up from germline, CDR1 is DFQATT and CDR2 is SNEGSKA (reference sequence). V was cut by 3 bases and J by 0 bases, with 15 bases left in between. The CDR3 contains 15 residues.